The present TCR beta chain was sequenced within a study of T cells in Graves' hyperthyroidism and ophthalmopathy. Amplification of TCR beta CDR3 regions was performed using RNA transcripts as template. First-round RT-PCR of the TCR CDR3 relied on the HTBI primer set. TCRdb reprocessed the multiplex PCR reads with MiXCR, giving one entry per CDR3 protein. Among some 560,000 distinct CDR3 sequences, 13% to 15% were seen once, and the ten largest hold about 15%. Many counts were recorded for this clonotype. Uncontrolled infection, other autoimmune disease, pregnancy or lactation excluded patients. Specimen: blood. This TCR derives from a woman in her forties with Graves' hyperthyroidism.

This CDR3 reads CASSSPQGITYNEQFF. In nucleotides, the CDR3 is TGTGCCAGCAGTTCACCCCAGGGGATCACCTACAATGAGCAGTTCTTC. The rearrangement links TRBV28 to TRBJ2-1; weak D call: TRBD1 (6 bases). This CDR3 region has 16 residues. Germline loops: CDR1 MDHEN, CDR2 SYDVKM. V lost 4 bases and J lost 2, with 15 bases in between.